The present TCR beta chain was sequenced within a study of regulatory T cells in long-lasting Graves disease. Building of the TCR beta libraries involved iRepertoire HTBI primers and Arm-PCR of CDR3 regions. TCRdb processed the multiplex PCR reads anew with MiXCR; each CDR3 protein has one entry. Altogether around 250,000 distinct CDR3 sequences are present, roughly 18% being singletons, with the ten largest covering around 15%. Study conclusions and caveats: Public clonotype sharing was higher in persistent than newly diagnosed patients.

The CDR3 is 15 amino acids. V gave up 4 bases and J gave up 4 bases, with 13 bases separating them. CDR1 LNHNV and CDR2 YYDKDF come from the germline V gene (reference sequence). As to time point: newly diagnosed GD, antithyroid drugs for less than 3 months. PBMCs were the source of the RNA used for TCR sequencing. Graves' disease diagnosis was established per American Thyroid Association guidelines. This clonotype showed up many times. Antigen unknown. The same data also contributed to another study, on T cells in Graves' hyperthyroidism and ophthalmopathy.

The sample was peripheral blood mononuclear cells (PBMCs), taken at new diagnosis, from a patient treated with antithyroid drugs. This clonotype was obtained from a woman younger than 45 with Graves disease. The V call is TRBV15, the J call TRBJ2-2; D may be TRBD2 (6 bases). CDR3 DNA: TGTGCCACCAGCATCGGCGGAGGGATCACCGGGGAGCTGTTTTTT. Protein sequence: CATSIGGGITGELFF.